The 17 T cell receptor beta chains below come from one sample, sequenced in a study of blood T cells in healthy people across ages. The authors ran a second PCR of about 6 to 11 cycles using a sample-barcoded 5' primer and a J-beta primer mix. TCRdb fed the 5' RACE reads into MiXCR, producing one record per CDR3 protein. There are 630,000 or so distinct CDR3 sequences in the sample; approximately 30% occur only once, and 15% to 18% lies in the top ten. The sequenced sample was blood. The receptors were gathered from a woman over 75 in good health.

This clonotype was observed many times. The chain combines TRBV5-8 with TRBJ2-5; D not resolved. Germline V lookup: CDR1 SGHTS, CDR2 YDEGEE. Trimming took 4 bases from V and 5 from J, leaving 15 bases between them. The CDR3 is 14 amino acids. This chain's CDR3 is CASSQKSLWETQYF. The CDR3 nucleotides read TGTGCCAGCAGCCAAAAGTCACTATGGGAGACCCAGTACTTC. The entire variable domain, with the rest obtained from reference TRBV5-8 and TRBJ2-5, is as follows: EAGVTQSPTHLIKTRGQQATLRCSPISGHTSVYWYQQALGLGLQFLLWYDEGEERNRGNFPPRFSGRQFPNYSSELNVNALELEDSALYLCASSQKSLWETQYFGPGTRLLVL.

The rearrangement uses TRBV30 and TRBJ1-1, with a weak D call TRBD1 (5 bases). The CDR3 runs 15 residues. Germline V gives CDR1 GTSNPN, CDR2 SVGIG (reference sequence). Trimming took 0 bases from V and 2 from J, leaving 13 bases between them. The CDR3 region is CAWSVHPRVNTEAFF. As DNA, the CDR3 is TGTGCCTGGAGTGTACATCCCAGGGTCAACACTGAAGCTTTCTTT.

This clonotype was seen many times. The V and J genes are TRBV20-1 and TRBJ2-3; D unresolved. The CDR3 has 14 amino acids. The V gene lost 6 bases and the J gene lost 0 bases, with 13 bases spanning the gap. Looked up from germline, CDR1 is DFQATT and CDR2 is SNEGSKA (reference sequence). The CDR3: CSAAVWTSTDTQYF. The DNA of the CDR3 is TGCAGTGCGGCGGTGTGGACCAGCACAGATACGCAGTATTTT.

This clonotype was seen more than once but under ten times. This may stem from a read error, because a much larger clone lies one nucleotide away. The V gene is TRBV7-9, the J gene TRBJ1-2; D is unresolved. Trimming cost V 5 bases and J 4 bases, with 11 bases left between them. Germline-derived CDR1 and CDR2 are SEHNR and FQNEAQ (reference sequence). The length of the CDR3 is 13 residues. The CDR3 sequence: CASSPGRSYGYTF. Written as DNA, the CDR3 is TGTGCCAGCAGCCCCGGCAGGAGCTATGGCTACACCTTC.

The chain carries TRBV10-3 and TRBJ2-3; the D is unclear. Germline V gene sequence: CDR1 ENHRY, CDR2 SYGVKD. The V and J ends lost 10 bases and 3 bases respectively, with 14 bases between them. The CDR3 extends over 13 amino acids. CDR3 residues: CATRGAQTDTQYF. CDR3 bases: TGTGCCACGCGAGGCGCACAGACAGATACGCAGTATTTT.

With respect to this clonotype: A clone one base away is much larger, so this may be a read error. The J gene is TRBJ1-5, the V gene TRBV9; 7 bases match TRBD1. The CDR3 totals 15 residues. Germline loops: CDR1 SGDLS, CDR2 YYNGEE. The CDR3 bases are TGTGCCGGCAGCGGGAAGGGGGCGGTCAATCAGCCCCAGCATTTT. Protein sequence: CAGSGKGAVNQPQHF.

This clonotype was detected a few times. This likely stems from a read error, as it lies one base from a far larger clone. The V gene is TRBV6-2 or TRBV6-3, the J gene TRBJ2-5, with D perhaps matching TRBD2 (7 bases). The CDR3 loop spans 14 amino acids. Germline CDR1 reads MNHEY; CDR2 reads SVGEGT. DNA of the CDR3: TGTGTCAGCAGCCCGGGGGGCAGCCAAGAGACCCAGTACTTC. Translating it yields CVSSPGGSQETQYF.

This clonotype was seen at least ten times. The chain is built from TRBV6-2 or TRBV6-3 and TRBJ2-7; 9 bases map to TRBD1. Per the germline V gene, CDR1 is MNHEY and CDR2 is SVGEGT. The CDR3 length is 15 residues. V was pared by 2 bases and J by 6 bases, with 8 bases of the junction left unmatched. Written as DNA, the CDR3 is TGTGCCAGCAGTTACGACAGGGGGGGTTTCACCGAGCAGTACTTC. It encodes CASSYDRGGFTEQYF.

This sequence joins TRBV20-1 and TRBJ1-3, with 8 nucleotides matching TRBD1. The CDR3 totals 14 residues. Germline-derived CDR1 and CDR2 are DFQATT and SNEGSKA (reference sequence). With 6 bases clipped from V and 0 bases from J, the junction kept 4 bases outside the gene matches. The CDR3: CSAPDRASGNTIYF. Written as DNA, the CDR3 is TGCAGTGCCCCGGACAGGGCCTCTGGAAACACCATATATTTT.

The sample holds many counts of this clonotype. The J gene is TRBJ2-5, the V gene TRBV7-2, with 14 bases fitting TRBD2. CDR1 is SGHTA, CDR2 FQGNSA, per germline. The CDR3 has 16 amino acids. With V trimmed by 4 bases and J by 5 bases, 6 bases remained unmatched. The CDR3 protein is CASSSGLAGVRETQYF. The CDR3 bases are TGTGCCAGCAGCTCGGGACTAGCGGGGGTCCGGGAGACCCAGTACTTC.

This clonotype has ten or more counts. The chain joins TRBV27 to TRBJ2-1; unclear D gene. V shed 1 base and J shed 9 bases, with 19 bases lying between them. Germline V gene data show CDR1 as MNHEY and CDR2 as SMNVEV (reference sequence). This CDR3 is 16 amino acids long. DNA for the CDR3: TGTGCCAGCAGTTTATTGGGGTTAGGGCGACCGCTTGAGCAGTTCTTC. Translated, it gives CASSLLGLGRPLEQFF.

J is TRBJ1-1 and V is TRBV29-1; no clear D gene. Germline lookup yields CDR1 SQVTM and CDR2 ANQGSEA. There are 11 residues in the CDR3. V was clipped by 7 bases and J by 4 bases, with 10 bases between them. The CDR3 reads CSAAVGTEAFF. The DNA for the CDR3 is TGCAGCGCCGCGGTGGGCACTGAAGCTTTCTTT.

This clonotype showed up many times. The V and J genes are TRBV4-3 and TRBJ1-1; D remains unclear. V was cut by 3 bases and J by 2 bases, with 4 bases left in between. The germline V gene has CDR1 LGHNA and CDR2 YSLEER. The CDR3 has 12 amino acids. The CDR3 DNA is TGCGCCAGCAGCCAGTCAAACACTGAAGCTTTCTTT. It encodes CASSQSNTEAFF.

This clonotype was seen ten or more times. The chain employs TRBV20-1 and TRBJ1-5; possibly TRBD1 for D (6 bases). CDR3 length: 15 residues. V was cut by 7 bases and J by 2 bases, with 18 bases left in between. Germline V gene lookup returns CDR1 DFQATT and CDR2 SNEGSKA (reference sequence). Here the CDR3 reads CSVSRPGAGNQPQHF. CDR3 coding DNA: TGCAGTGTCTCGCGCCCGGGGGCTGGCAATCAGCCCCAGCATTTT.

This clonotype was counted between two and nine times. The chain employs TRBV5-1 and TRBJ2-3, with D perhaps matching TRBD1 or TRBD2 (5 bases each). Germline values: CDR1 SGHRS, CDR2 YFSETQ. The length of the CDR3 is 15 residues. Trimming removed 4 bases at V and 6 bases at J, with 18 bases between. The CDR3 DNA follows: TGCGCCAGCAGCCCCGGGACGGTTGCCACGGATACGCAGTATTTT. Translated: CASSPGTVATDTQYF.

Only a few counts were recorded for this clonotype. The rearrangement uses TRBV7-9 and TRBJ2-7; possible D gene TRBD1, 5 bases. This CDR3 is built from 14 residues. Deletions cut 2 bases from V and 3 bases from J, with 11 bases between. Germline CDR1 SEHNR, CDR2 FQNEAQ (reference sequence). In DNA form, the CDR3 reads TGTGCCAGCAGCTTAAAAGGGGTCGGCTACGAGCAGTACTTC. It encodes CASSLKGVGYEQYF.

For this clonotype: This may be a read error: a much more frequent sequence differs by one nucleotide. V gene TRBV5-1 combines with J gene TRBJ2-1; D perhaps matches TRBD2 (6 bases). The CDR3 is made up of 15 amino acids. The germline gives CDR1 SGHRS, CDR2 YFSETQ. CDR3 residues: CASSLGGVRYDEQFF. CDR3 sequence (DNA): TGCGCCAGCAGCTTGGGGGGGGTTCGCTACGATGAGCAGTTCTTC.